The clone carrying this TCR beta chain came up many times. The antigen is unknown. These data are taken from a study of molecular identifiers for immune sequencing clone quantification. Study-wide results and limits: Jurkat TCR RNA spiked in from one cell reportedly remained identifiable amid over 850,000 naive cells. Clones with over 20 RNA copies captured over 97% of effector molecules but under 1% of naive ones.

This CDR3 contains 15 residues. V was cut by 2 bases and J by 4 bases, with 11 bases left in between. In the sort, naive CD8 T cells were defined as CD8+CD4-CCR7+CD45RA+. The use of previously described methods and listed TCR primers produced the bulk TCR libraries. TCRdb ran MiXCR on the PCR reads and lists one entry per CDR3 protein. The table includes under 600,000 distinct CDR3 sequences, approximately 25% detected once. The sequence was obtained from a human donor in good health. Some libraries in this study had Jurkat cell RNA spiked in. The V call is TRBV12-3 or TRBV12-4, the J call TRBJ2-2; D unclear. Sequences were obtained from naive CD8+ T cells from blood, with Jurkat cell RNA spiked in. Documented subset: FACS-sorted CD8+CD4-CCR7+CD45RA+ naive T cells. DNA for the CDR3: TGTGCCAGCAGTTTAAGTGAGGAAGTCACCGGGGAGCTGTTTTTT. It translates to CASSLSEEVTGELFF.